This passage covers 20 T cell receptor beta chains from one sample sequenced in a study of T cell changes during pregnancy in multiple sclerosis. Sequencing used immunoSEQ multiplex PCR; TCRdb keeps in-frame clones, though not all of them. This sample has some 80,000 clones, with just over 90% found just once. The sequences come from peripheral blood, collected before pregnancy. The receptor source for this set is a female donor with multiple sclerosis, enrolled in a pregnancy study.

This sequence joins TRBV7-3 and TRBJ2-2, with a possible D match to TRBD2 (6 bases). Germline loops: CDR1 SGHTA, CDR2 FQGTGA. V lost 0 bases and J 4 bases, leaving 9 bases between the germline ends. The CDR3 totals 15 residues. In nucleotides, the CDR3 is TGTGCCAGCAGCTTAACGGAGGGATCCACCGGGGAGCTGTTTTTT. Protein: CASSLTEGSTGELFF.

The gene calls are TRBV6-5 and TRBJ1-2; a possible D gene is TRBD1 (5 bases). The CDR3 runs 15 residues. The V and J ends lost 11 bases and 5 bases respectively, with 24 bases between them. CDR1 and CDR2 (germline): MNHEY, SVGAGI. The CDR3 reads CACRGGDLTWYGYTF. CDR3 nucleotide sequence: TGTGCCTGCCGCGGAGGGGACCTTACTTGGTATGGCTACACCTTC.

This chain connects TRBV4-2 to TRBJ2-7; D is uncertain. CDR3 length: 14 residues. Germline CDR1 and CDR2: LGHNA and YNFKEQ. With 4 bases removed from V and 6 bases from J, the gap between germline ends came to 16 bases. The CDR3 reads CASSPRRPPVEQYF. The CDR3, as DNA: TGTGCCAGCAGCCCACGTCGCCCCCCGGTCGAGCAGTACTTC.

This chain connects TRBV6-5 to TRBJ2-1; D remains ambiguous. CDR3 length equals 13 residues. V was clipped by 5 bases and J by 4 bases, with 9 bases between them. Germline V gives CDR1 MNHEY, CDR2 SVGAGI. CDR3 sequence reads: CASSANSYNEQFF. The CDR3 DNA reads as TGTGCCAGCAGTGCAAACAGTTACAATGAGCAGTTCTTC.

The chain combines TRBV5-1 with TRBJ2-6; 11 bases are shared with TRBD1. J was trimmed by 1 base and V by 4 bases; bases with no gene match: 7. The germline gives CDR1 SGHRS, CDR2 YFSETQ. The CDR3 totals 18 residues. As DNA, the CDR3 is TGCGCCAGCAGCGAATGGACAGGGGGCGGGTCTGGGGCCAACGTCCTGACTTTC. Protein: CASSEWTGGGSGANVLTF.

This chain uses TRBV29-1 with TRBJ2-2; the match to TRBD1 covers 10 bases. This CDR3 has 16 amino acids. Germline V gene data show CDR1 as SQVTM and CDR2 as ANQGSEA. The junction had 9 bases not matched to a gene; V was cut back by 6 bases and J by 2 bases. The CDR3 here is CSVLNGQGDNTGELFF. The CDR3 DNA sequence: TGCAGCGTCCTCAACGGACAGGGGGATAACACCGGGGAGCTGTTTTTT.

The rearrangement uses TRBV2 and TRBJ2-5; D is unresolved. The germline CDR1 and CDR2 sequences are SNHLY and FYNNEI. CDR3 length: 11 residues. V was shortened by 6 bases and J by 7 bases, with 9 bases between the two germline ends. DNA of the CDR3: TGTGCCAGCAGCGACCCGGGGACCCAGTACTTC. This gives the protein CASSDPGTQYF.

V and J are TRBV6-4 and TRBJ2-1; 9 bases agree with TRBD2. CDR3 length: 15 residues. J was trimmed by 6 bases and V by 5 bases; bases with no gene match: 8. CDR1 MRHNA and CDR2 SNTAGT come from the germline V gene. CDR3 sequence reads: CASSPGLARGNEQFF. In nucleotides, the CDR3 is TGTGCCAGCAGTCCGGGACTAGCACGGGGCAATGAGCAGTTCTTC.

This clone was recorded once. The chain links TRBV7-2 to TRBJ2-1; tentatively, D is TRBD2 (6 bases). Trimming stripped 5 bases from V and 6 bases from J, with 17 bases between. Germline V lookup: CDR1 SGHTA, CDR2 FQGNSA. The CDR3 covers 15 residues. The CDR3 DNA sequence: TGTGCCAGCAGCCTGAGGCGCCAGGGAGGCAATGAGCAGTTCTTC. Encoded protein: CASSLRRQGGNEQFF.

The chain has TRBV2 and TRBJ1-1; tentatively, D is TRBD1 (5 bases). The CDR3 has 11 amino acids. Germline-derived CDR1 and CDR2 are SNHLY and FYNNEI. V was shortened by 7 bases and J by 5 bases, with 8 bases between the two germline ends. The DNA of the CDR3 is TGTGCCAGCAAGGGGCGGACTGAAGCTTTCTTT. This translates into CASKGRTEAFF.

J is TRBJ2-5 and V is TRBV7-8; 8 nucleotides match TRBD2. The CDR3 has 15 residues. Germline V gene data show CDR1 as SGHVS and CDR2 as FQNEAQ. The trim removed 5 bases at V and 5 bases at J, leaving 10 bases unmatched. CDR3 DNA sequence: TGTGCCAGCAGCGCCTACCGGGGGGGCCTGGAGACCCAGTACTTC. The encoded protein is CASSAYRGGLETQYF.

The rearrangement uses TRBV6-6 and TRBJ1-5; possibly TRBD1 for D (5 bases). This CDR3 is 16 amino acids long. Trimming shortened V by 7 bases and J by 5 bases, and 21 bases separated the two germline ends. Germline CDR1 reads MNHNY; CDR2 reads SVGAGI (reference sequence). The CDR3 region is CASIQRATELHQPQHF. The CDR3 DNA follows: TGTGCCAGCATTCAAAGAGCGACAGAGCTACATCAGCCCCAGCATTTT.

As concerns this clone: Germline and junction disagree at one end, which may indicate a read error. This chain links TRBV7-7 with TRBJ1-2, with 11 nucleotides matching TRBD1. This CDR3 region has 14 residues. CDR1 is SSHAT and CDR2 is FNYEAQ in the germline V gene (reference sequence). The DNA of the CDR3 is TGTGCTAGCAGCCCGGACAGGGGGCTAGAAGGCTACACCTTC. Its protein is CASSPDRGLEGYTF. Supplemented by reference TRBV7-7 and TRBJ1-2, the full variable domain reads GAGVSQSPRYKVTKRGQDVTLRCDPISSHATLYWYQQALGQGPEFLTYFNYEAQPDKSGLPSDRFSAERPEGSISTLTIQRTEQRDSAMYRCASSPDRGLEGYTFGSGTRLTVV.

The rearrangement uses TRBV27 and TRBJ2-2; unclear D gene. Germline assignment: CDR1 MNHEY and CDR2 SMNVEV (reference sequence). The CDR3 has 16 residues. V was clipped by 2 bases and J by 5 bases, with 15 bases between them. The CDR3 region has the DNA TGTGCCAGCAGTTTAGTACCAGTAGTGAGGACCGGGGAGCTGTTTTTT. It specifies CASSLVPVVRTGELFF.

V usage is TRBV29-1 and J usage is TRBJ2-1; 12 bases fit TRBD2. V trimming: 1 base; J trimming: 7 bases; junction bases outside the gene matches: 17. CDR3 size: 19 residues. Looked up from germline, CDR1 is SQVTM and CDR2 is ANQGSEA. CDR3 sequence: CSVEAWLAGGPVWGNEQFF. The CDR3, as DNA: TGCAGCGTTGAAGCCTGGCTAGCGGGGGGGCCTGTTTGGGGTAATGAGCAGTTCTTC.

V gene TRBV30 combines with J gene TRBJ1-1, with TRBD1 as a possible D gene (6 bases). There are 15 residues in the CDR3. CDR1 and CDR2 (germline): GTSNPN, SVGIG (reference sequence). V lost 1 base and J 1 base, leaving 13 bases between the germline ends. This CDR3 reads CAWSATDSGNTEAFF. The CDR3 bases are TGTGCCTGGAGTGCGACGGACAGTGGGAACACTGAAGCTTTCTTT.

The chain joins TRBV5-4 to TRBJ2-5; 9 positions agree with TRBD2. From germline, CDR1 is SGHNT and CDR2 YYREEE (reference sequence). With 4 bases clipped from V and 1 base from J, the junction kept 5 bases outside the gene matches. The length of the CDR3 is 15 residues. The CDR3: CASSISGGPQETQYF. DNA for the CDR3: TGTGCCAGCAGCATCAGCGGGGGGCCCCAAGAGACCCAGTACTTC.

The chain couples TRBV29-1 to TRBJ1-2; D gene ambiguous. Between the trimmed V and J ends, which lost 3 bases and 4 bases, there was a span of 12 bases. From germline, CDR1 is SQVTM and CDR2 ANQGSEA. This CDR3 has 13 amino acids. The CDR3 region is CSVEGSGIYGYTF. CDR3 DNA sequence: TGCAGCGTTGAGGGTTCGGGTATCTATGGCTACACCTTC.

This clone has only one observation. This chain joins TRBV5-1 and TRBJ2-7; D gene uncertain. The germline V and J ends were trimmed by 1 base and 5 bases, with 10 bases remaining between them. This CDR3 has 13 residues. Germline CDR1 reads SGHRS; CDR2 reads YFSETQ. This chain's CDR3 is CASSLFVTDEQYF. In DNA form, the CDR3 reads TGCGCCAGCAGCTTGTTTGTGACTGACGAGCAGTACTTC.

V is TRBV10-1 and J is TRBJ2-1; 9 nucleotides agree with TRBD2. The CDR3 has 16 residues. The V segment lost 5 bases and the J segment 7 bases; nucleotides outside the gene matches: 12. Germline values: CDR1 WNHNN, CDR2 SYGVQD (reference sequence). The DNA of the CDR3 is TGCGCCAGCAGTTCCGTCAGCGGGGGGCTTGGAAATGAGCAGTTCTTC. Translating gives CASSSVSGGLGNEQFF.